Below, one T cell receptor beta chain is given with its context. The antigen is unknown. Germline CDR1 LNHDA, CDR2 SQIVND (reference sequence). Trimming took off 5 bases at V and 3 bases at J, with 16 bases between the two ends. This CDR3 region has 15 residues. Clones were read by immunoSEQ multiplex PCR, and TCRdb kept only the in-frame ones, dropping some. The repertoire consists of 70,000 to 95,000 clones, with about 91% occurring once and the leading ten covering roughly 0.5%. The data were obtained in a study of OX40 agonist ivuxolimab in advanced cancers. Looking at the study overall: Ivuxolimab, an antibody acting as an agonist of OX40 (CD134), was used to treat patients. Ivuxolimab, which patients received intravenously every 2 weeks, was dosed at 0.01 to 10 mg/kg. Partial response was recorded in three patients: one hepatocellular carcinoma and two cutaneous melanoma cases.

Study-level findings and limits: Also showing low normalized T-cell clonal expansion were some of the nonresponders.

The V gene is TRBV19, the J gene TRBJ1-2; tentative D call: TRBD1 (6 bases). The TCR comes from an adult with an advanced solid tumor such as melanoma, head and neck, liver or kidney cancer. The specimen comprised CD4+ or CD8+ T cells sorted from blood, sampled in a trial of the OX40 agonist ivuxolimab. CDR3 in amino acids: CASSSTGSGHYGYTF. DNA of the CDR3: TGTGCCAGTAGTTCGACAGGTAGTGGCCACTATGGCTACACCTTC.